These 13 T cell receptor beta chains were all obtained from the same sample, sequenced in a study of T cells expressing NK-cell markers (dated by TCRdb to 2020 to 2021). Receptor amplification or capture employed 5' RACE. For sequencing, an Illumina HiSeq 2000 was employed. TCRdb reprocessed the reads, so every CDR3 protein sequence counts as one entry and DNA is not shown. The sample's clone listing holds about 160,000 distinct CDR3 sequences. The ten largest clones take up 20% of the sample. Sequences were obtained from blood T cells: a sorted CD56 or NKG2C T cell subset, CD4+ or CD8+ T cells, or bulk PBMC T cells (not recorded which). The receptor source for this set is a man between 18 and 69 years old in good health.

This CDR3 is CASGSHKSSTDTQYF. The chain joins TRBV12-5 to TRBJ2-3; as DNA is missing, the TRBD2 call by TCRdb cannot be tested. Germline V gene sequence: CDR1 LGHNT, CDR2 FRNRAP. The CDR3 spans 15 residues.

CDR3 sequence: CASRSGGLEYGYTF. V is TRBV28 and J is TRBJ1-2. This CDR3 contains 14 residues. CDR1 and CDR2 from the germline V gene are MDHEN and SYDVKM.

This chain joins TRBV6-2 or TRBV6-3 and TRBJ2-7. The germline CDR1 and CDR2 sequences are MNHEY and SVGEGT. The CDR3 consists of 13 residues. The CDR3 reads CASNRQTAYEQYF.

CDR3 residues: CASSESSGEAYEQYF. The chain recombines TRBV3-1 with TRBJ2-7; TCRdb picks TRBD2, but there is no DNA to check that call. Germline lookup yields CDR1 LGHDT and CDR2 YNNKEL (reference sequence). The CDR3 spans 15 residues.

The chain couples TRBV3-1 to TRBJ2-5. Germline values: CDR1 LGHDT, CDR2 YNNKEL (reference sequence). This CDR3 is 15 amino acids long. The CDR3 reads CASSQDRSGPETQYF.

This rearrangement joins TRBV2 to TRBJ1-1; TCRdb selects TRBD1, and the lack of DNA leaves this call unchecked. Looked up from germline, CDR1 is SNHLY and CDR2 is FYNNEI. This CDR3 spans 14 amino acids. This CDR3 reads CASSGDGEVAEAFF.

The chain links TRBV5-6 to TRBJ2-7; TCRdb's D call of TRBD1 is untestable without DNA. Per the germline V gene, CDR1 is SGHDT and CDR2 is YYEEEE. This CDR3 is 15 amino acids long. The CDR3 sequence: CASSWVWGAVYEQYF.

This CDR3 reads CASKRGGYNEQFF. The V and J genes are TRBV28 and TRBJ2-1; the TRBD1 assignment by TCRdb is unverifiable without DNA. CDR3 length: 13 amino acids. Germline CDR1 is MDHEN and CDR2 is SYDVKM.

The V and J genes are TRBV27 and TRBJ1-5; TCRdb names TRBD1, which stays unverified in the absence of DNA. CDR1 and CDR2 from the germline V gene are MNHEY and SMNVEV (reference sequence). CDR3 length: 16 residues. The CDR3 reads CASSGQGLIGNQPQHF.

This chain connects TRBV12-3 or TRBV12-4 to TRBJ1-2. The length of the CDR3 is 12 residues. CDR3 loop: CASSSGLNGYTF.

This chain connects TRBV5-1 to TRBJ2-1; TCRdb's D call of TRBD2 is untestable without DNA. This CDR3 region has 17 residues. Germline V gene data show CDR1 as SGHRS and CDR2 as YFSETQ. The CDR3: CASSFGLATISYNEQFF.

The CDR3: CASSQNGRNEQYF. V usage is TRBV23-1 and J usage is TRBJ2-7. TRBV23-1 is an ORF, with its function uncertain. The CDR3 spans 13 residues.

The V gene is TRBV7-9, the J gene TRBJ2-1; TCRdb lists TRBD1, though no DNA is available to test this call. This CDR3 contains 15 residues. In germline, CDR1 is SEHNR, CDR2 FQNEAQ (reference sequence). The chain's CDR3 is CASSLTGNYYNEQFF.